Many counts were recorded for the clone carrying this TCR beta chain. Antigen unknown. Germline V CDR1 and CDR2: LGHDT, YNNKEL (reference sequence). The CDR3 covers 13 residues. Trimming took off 3 bases at V and 0 bases at J, with 4 bases between the two ends. TCRdb analysed the 5' RACE reads with MiXCR anew, one entry per CDR3 protein. This sample yields 300,000 to 400,000 distinct CDR3 sequences, of which 9.5% to 15% are seen a single time; 3.2% belongs to the top ten. The sample belongs to a study of T cells after yellow fever vaccination. Study-level findings and limits: A weaker secondary response peaked on day 5, the primary on day 15. The appearance of a small share of clonotypes in both CD4 and CD8 compartments was observed.

The receptor comes from a man aged 18 to 30 who received the YFV17D yellow fever vaccine. Sequenced material: CD4+ T cells sorted from PBMCs, taken 15 days after the yellow fever booster vaccination. This chain connects TRBV3-1 to TRBJ2-3; D is unclear. The chain's CDR3 is CASSHDSTDTQYF. In nucleotides, the CDR3 is TGTGCCAGCAGCCACGACAGCACAGATACGCAGTATTTT.